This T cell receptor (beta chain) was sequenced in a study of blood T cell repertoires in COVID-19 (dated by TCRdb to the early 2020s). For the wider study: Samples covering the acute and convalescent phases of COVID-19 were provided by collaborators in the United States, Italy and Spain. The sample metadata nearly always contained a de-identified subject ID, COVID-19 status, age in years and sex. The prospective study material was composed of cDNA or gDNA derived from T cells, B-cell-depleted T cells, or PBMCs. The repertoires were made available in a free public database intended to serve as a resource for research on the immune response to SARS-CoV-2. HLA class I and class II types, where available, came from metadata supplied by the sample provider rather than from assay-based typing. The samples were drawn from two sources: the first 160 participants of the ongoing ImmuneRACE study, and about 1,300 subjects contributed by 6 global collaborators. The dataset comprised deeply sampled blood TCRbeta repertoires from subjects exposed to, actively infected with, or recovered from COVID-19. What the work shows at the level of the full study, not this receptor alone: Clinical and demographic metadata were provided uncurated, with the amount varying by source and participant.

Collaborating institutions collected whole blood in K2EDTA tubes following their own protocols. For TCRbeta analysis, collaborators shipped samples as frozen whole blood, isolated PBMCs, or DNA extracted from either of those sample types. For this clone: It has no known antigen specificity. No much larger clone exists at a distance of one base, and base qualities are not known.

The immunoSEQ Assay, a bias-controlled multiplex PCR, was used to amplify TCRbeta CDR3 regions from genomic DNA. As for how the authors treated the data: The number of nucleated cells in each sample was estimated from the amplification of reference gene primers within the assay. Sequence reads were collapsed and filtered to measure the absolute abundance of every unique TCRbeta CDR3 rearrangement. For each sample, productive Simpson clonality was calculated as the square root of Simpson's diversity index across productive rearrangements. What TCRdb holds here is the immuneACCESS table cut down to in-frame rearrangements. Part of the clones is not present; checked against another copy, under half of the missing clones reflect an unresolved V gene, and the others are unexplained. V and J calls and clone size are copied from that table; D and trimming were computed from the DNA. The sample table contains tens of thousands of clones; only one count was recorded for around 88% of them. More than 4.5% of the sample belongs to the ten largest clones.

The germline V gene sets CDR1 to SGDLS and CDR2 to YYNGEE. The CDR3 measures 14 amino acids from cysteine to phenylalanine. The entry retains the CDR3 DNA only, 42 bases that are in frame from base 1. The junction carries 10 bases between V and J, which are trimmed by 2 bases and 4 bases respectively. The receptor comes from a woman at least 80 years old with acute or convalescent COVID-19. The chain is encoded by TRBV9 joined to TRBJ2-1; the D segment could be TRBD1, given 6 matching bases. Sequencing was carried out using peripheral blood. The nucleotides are TGTGCCAGCAGCGTGAGCAGGGGTTACAATGAGCAGTTCTTC. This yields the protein CASSVSRGYNEQFF.